The following is a T cell receptor beta chain sequence with its context. This clonotype showed up many times. Which antigen it targets is not known. No base quality values were provided; no much bigger clone lies one nucleotide off. TCR beta CDR3 regions were amplified from RNA transcripts. The first round of RT-PCR for the TCR CDR3 was performed with the HTBI primer set and the Qiagen OneStep RT-PCR kit. The libraries were constructed in a second round of multiplex PCR and then size-selected and purified. Libraries were sequenced paired-end with 100 bp reads on an Illumina HiSeq2000. As for how the authors treated the data: SOAPnuke was used to process the raw data, removing reads that contained adapters or uncalled bases, had a mean Phred below 15, or lacked an exact match to the constant primer or identifier. High-quality paired reads were merged with COPE v1.2.5, and unique nucleotide sequences were defined as clonotypes. Clonotypes were aligned to IMGT TRBV, TRBD and TRBJ reference segments using MiTCR v1.1. Only V-J combinations with frequency above 0.0001, covering about 99% of repertoires, were analysed. A TCS score was defined as the ratio between F50 (clonal expansion) and ExV (chaos), using BLOSUM62-based TCRdist between CDR3 peptides within each V-J. Welch's t-statistics and random forest reduced around 510 V-J features to roughly 13, which were used in a naive Bayes classifier (R e1071). The similarity between thyroid and blood repertoires was quantified using the Morisita-Horn index. TCRdb cleaned the public reads at Q25 with fastp, built clones with MiXCR and kept in-frame beta chains. Every CDR3 protein is listed once, alongside the most common genes and DNA of its rows. The V and J calls were determined by TCRdb, not by the authors. Across this sample there are approximately 610,000 distinct CDR3 sequences, with roughly 15% seen only once. The top ten clonotypes cover roughly 4.5% of the sample.

The sample originates from a study of T cells in Graves' hyperthyroidism and ophthalmopathy (dated by TCRdb to between 2017 and 2020). About the study as a whole: Peripheral blood samples were taken at the time of initial diagnosis, prior to any treatment. Prospective prediction of ophthalmopathy was tested in an independent validation cohort consisting of about 20 hyperthyroidism patients and more than 15 patients who later progressed to ophthalmopathy. Once sampling was done, hyperthyroidism patients were given methimazole at a starting dose of 30 mg daily, whereas ophthalmopathy patients were given high-dose intravenous methylprednisolone. The 100 or so discovery patients were randomly split 7:3 into training and test sets. To identify distinguishing TCR V-J signatures, a discovery cohort of 100 patients was used, comprising 40 to 45 with Graves' ophthalmopathy and 55 to 65 with stable Graves' hyperthyroidism. Thyroid tissue and blood T-cell repertoires from six or seven Graves' hyperthyroidism patients were also compared in the study. According to the paper, TCR Vbeta CDR3 sequencing was carried out on 135 peripheral blood samples, which came from 40 to 45 ophthalmopathy, approximately 72 hyperthyroidism and some 17 progressor patients. The paper's findings and limits, for the study overall: In validation, the model predicted progression to ophthalmopathy a median of around 6.5 months before onset, with 70% to 71% sensitivity and 72.22% specificity. No statistical method was used to set the sample size in advance, and investigators knew the group allocation. A 13 V-J signature model separated ophthalmopathy from stable hyperthyroidism, with around 90% sensitivity and roughly 82% specificity in cross-validation and 80%/75% in testing. Most expanded thyroid clonotypes (frequency above 0.001) were also found in blood, which suggests that blood repertoires may mirror thyroid immune responses.

Moderately to severely active disease, a Clinical Activity Score of at least 3, a NOSPECS grade of at least 4, and a duration under 3 months were present in ophthalmopathy patients. The study excluded patients with uncontrolled infections, other autoimmune diseases, pregnancy or lactation. Diagnoses were based on clinical symptoms, serum thyroxine and TRAb, thyroid ultrasound and orbital computed tomography. Ficoll-Paque density gradient centrifugation was used to isolate PBMCs from approximately 11 ml of fresh peripheral blood. Total RNA was extracted with Trizol reagent, and quality was checked on an Agilent 2100 Bioanalyzer. Sequencing used blood. The source is a woman aged 40 to 50 with Graves' ophthalmopathy.

The nucleotide sequence reads TGTGCCATGTCGATAGGACCGGGTACTGAAGCTTTCTTT. It is translated as CAMSIGPGTEAFF. The sequence links TRBV19 to TRBJ1-1; the D gene remains uncertain. Taken from cysteine to phenylalanine, the CDR3 has 13 residues. The CDR3 DNA has 39 bases and is translated from base 1. The V and J ends are trimmed by 10 bases and 5 bases, leaving 17 bases between them. CDR1 and CDR2 are read off the germline V gene (reference sequence) as LNHDA and SQIVND.